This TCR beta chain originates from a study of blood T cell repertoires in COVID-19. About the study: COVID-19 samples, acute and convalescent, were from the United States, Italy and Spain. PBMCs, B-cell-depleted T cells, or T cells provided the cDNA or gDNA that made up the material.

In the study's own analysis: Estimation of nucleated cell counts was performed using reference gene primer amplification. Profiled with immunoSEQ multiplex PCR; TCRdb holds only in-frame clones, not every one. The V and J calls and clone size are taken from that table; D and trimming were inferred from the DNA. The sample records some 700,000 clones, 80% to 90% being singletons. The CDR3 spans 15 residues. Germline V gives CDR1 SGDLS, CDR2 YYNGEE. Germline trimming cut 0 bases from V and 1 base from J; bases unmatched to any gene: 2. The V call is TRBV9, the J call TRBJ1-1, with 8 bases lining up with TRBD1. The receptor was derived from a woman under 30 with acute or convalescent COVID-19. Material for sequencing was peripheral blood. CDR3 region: CASSVGGQANTEAFF. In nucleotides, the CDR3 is TGTGCCAGCAGCGTAGGGGGACAGGCGAACACTGAAGCTTTCTTT.